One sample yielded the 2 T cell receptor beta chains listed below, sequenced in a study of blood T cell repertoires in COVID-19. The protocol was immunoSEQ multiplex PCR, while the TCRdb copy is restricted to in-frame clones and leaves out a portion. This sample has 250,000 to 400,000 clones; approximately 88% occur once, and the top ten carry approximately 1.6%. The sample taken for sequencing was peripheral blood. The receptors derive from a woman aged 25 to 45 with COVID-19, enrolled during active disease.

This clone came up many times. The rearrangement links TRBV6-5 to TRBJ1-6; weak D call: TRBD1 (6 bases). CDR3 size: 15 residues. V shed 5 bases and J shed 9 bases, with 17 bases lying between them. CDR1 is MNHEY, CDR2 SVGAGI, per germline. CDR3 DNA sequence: TGTGCCAGCAGTACAACAGGGACGGCTATTTCACCCCTCCACTTT. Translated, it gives CASSTTGTAISPLHF.

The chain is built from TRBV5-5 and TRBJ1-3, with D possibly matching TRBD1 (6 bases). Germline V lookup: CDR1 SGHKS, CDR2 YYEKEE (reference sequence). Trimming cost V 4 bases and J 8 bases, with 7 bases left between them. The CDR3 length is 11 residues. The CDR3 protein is CASSDRHTIYF. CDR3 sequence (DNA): TGTGCCAGCAGCGACAGGCACACCATATATTTT.